Below are 23 T cell receptor beta chains sequenced from a single sample in a study of CD8+CD57+ T cells in acquired aplastic anemia. Genomic DNA constituted the template upon which TCR beta VDJ and CDR3 profiling was performed. TCRdb re-called the reads through MiXCR, storing one row per CDR3 protein. The table lists about 210,000 distinct CDR3 sequences, under 65% of them singletons. Source material: sorted CD4+, CD8+, or CD8+CD57+ T cells (not recorded which) from PBMCs. These TCRs come from a human donor in good health.

This rearrangement joins TRBV7-2 to TRBJ2-1, with D tentatively TRBD2 (6 bases). Germline-derived CDR1 and CDR2 are SGHTA and FQGNSA. The CDR3 covers 15 residues. With 0 bases removed from V and 9 bases from J, the gap between germline ends came to 15 bases. The CDR3 sequence is CASSLAGLLNTEQFF. DNA for the CDR3: TGTGCCAGCAGCTTAGCGGGACTTCTGAACACTGAGCAGTTCTTC.

The J gene is TRBJ1-1, the V gene TRBV19; TRBD1 matches 8 bases. J gave up 5 bases and V 8 bases, and 4 bases lay outside the gene matches. Germline lookup yields CDR1 LNHDA and CDR2 SQIVND (reference sequence). CDR3 size: 12 residues. The CDR3 nucleotides are TGTGCCAGTGCAGGGGGCTGGACTGAAGCTTTCTTT. As protein: CASAGGWTEAFF.

The rearrangement links TRBV20-1 to TRBJ2-7; 7 positions match TRBD1. This CDR3 is built from 15 residues. Losses at the gene ends were 3 bases for V and 7 bases for J; bases not matched to a gene: 15. Germline V gives CDR1 DFQATT, CDR2 SNEGSKA (reference sequence). CDR3 residues: CSARVNDRAGIEQYF. The DNA for the CDR3 is TGCAGTGCTAGGGTAAACGACAGGGCCGGTATAGAGCAGTACTTC.

This clonotype occurred many times. This chain connects TRBV7-8 to TRBJ2-7, with 7 bases aligning to TRBD1. V shed 5 bases and J 2 bases; nucleotides not matched to a gene: 3. Germline V lookup: CDR1 SGHVS, CDR2 FQNEAQ. The CDR3 totals 13 residues. This CDR3 is CASSTGVPYEQYF. The CDR3 DNA reads TGTGCCAGCAGCACAGGGGTGCCCTACGAGCAGTACTTC.

J is TRBJ2-7 and V is TRBV5-1, with a tentative D call TRBD1 (5 bases). Trimming cost V 7 bases and J 2 bases, with 10 bases left between them. The V gene's germline CDR1 is SGHRS and CDR2 YFSETQ. There are 12 residues in the CDR3. CDR3 coding DNA: TGCGCCAGCGCCCTGACAGCCTACGAGCAGTACTTC. Translated: CASALTAYEQYF.

The rearrangement uses TRBV4-2 and TRBJ2-7; D is unclear. CDR1 and CDR2 (germline): LGHNA, YNFKEQ. CDR3 length: 14 residues. Trimming pared 5 bases from V and 0 bases from J, leaving 11 bases between. The CDR3 DNA reads TGTGCCAGCAGCTTAGTAGGGTTCTCCTACGAGCAGTACTTC. As protein: CASSLVGFSYEQYF.

The chain combines TRBV2 with TRBJ1-1; D call uncertain. The CDR3 sequence is 15 residues long. Germline V gene sequence: CDR1 SNHLY, CDR2 FYNNEI. Between the trimmed V and J ends, which lost 6 bases and 0 bases, there was a span of 14 bases. The DNA of the CDR3 is TGTGCCAGCAGGAAGGACGCCTCGATGAACACTGAAGCTTTCTTT. Amino acid sequence: CASRKDASMNTEAFF.

The V call is TRBV29-1, the J call TRBJ2-7, with D maybe TRBD1 (5 bases). V shed 1 base and J shed 6 bases, with 13 bases lying between them. The CDR3 has 13 residues. Germline V lookup: CDR1 SQVTM, CDR2 ANQGSEA. The CDR3 loop is CSVEASGQSEQYF. CDR3 coding DNA: TGCAGCGTTGAAGCCTCAGGGCAAAGCGAGCAGTACTTC.

In its sample, this clonotype was seen a few times. The V call is TRBV24-1, the J call TRBJ2-1; tentatively, D is TRBD2 (6 bases). The V and J ends lost 4 bases and 8 bases respectively, with 14 bases between them. The CDR3 spans 14 residues. Germline V gene sequence: CDR1 KGHDR, CDR2 SFDVKD. DNA of the CDR3: TGTGCCACCAGTGACCCGCCGACTAGTTATGAGCAGTTCTTC. Protein product: CATSDPPTSYEQFF.

This clonotype was observed a few times. The gene calls are TRBV10-3 and TRBJ1-1; D unclear. The germline gives CDR1 ENHRY, CDR2 SYGVKD. The germline V and J ends were trimmed by 2 bases and 10 bases, with 11 bases remaining between them. CDR3 length: 12 amino acids. The CDR3 is CAISEDPVGAFF. The CDR3 region has the DNA TGTGCCATCAGTGAGGATCCGGTCGGAGCTTTCTTT.

The V call is TRBV7-9, the J call TRBJ1-6; D unclear. CDR1 and CDR2 from the germline V gene are SEHNR and FQNEAQ (reference sequence). This CDR3 comprises 13 residues. The V end lost 1 base, the J end lost 4 bases, and 2 bases lay between the germline ends. CDR3 bases: TGTGCCAGCAGCTTAGATTATAATTCACCCCTCCACTTT. It encodes CASSLDYNSPLHF.

The genes are TRBV7-8 and TRBJ2-7, with TRBD1 matching over 8 bases. J gave up 0 bases and V 6 bases, and 4 bases lay outside the gene matches. The CDR3 runs to 14 residues. Germline V gives CDR1 SGHVS, CDR2 FQNEAQ. For the CDR3, the DNA is TGTGCCAGCAGGTTGGGGACAGGCTCCTACGAGCAGTACTTC. It is translated as CASRLGTGSYEQYF.

Ten or more counts support this clonotype. The rearrangement joins TRBV6-1 to TRBJ1-4, with D maybe TRBD1 (5 bases). CDR3 size: 14 residues. The germline CDR1 and CDR2 sequences are MNHNS and SASEGT. V was cut by 8 bases and J by 5 bases, with 15 bases left in between. This CDR3 reads CASSLGTGNEKLFF. The CDR3 nucleotides are TGTGCCAGCTCCCTCGGGACCGGAAATGAAAAACTGTTTTTT.

Regarding this clonotype: One end of the junction varies from germline; a read error may be responsible. This sequence joins TRBV20-1 and TRBJ1-1, with D hard to call. CDR1 and CDR2 (germline): DFQATT, SNEGSKA (reference sequence). The CDR3 length is 10 residues. This CDR3 reads CSASNIEAFF. The CDR3 bases are TGCAGTGCTAGCAACATTGAAGCTTTCTTT.

Ten or more counts support this clonotype. The gene calls are TRBV7-9 and TRBJ1-6; no firm D call. The length of the CDR3 is 14 residues. Germline lookup yields CDR1 SEHNR and CDR2 FQNEAQ (reference sequence). V was clipped by 4 bases and J by 9 bases, with 13 bases between them. CDR3 sequence: CASSSPRPGSPLHF. The CDR3, as DNA: TGTGCCAGCAGCTCCCCGAGACCGGGTTCACCCCTCCACTTT.

As concerns this clonotype: The DNA is omitted, as the CDR3 cannot be located on it reliably, and the CDR3 follows TCRdb's listing. This chain links TRBV7-9 with TRBJ2-7; the table's D call TRBD2 went unverified against the DNA. Germline CDR1 SEHNR, CDR2 FQNEAQ (reference sequence). With termini counted, the CDR3 has 20 amino acids. CDR3 sequence reads: CASSFYICSAPYSGSYEQYF.

This clonotype was observed at least ten times. The chain combines TRBV6-1 with TRBJ2-7; 9 positions agree with TRBD1. The junction had 9 bases not matched to a gene; V was cut back by 3 bases and J by 0 bases. This CDR3 has 17 amino acids. CDR1 MNHNS and CDR2 SASEGT come from the germline V gene. CDR3 in DNA: TGTGCCAGCAGTGAGCGGGACAGGGTTTATAGCTCCTACGAGCAGTACTTC. This encodes CASSERDRVYSSYEQYF.

With regard to this clonotype: Relative to the germline gene, one junction end is altered; a read error may explain this. The J gene is TRBJ2-5, the V gene TRBV5-4, with unresolved D. Germline-derived CDR1 and CDR2 are SGHNT and YYREEE (reference sequence). The CDR3 runs to 14 residues. CDR3 in amino acids: CASSQALDYDEQYF. CDR3 DNA sequence: TGCGCCAGCAGCCAAGCGCTGGATTACGATGAGCAGTACTTC.

This clonotype was counted at least ten times. The J gene is TRBJ2-2, the V gene TRBV6-6, with D possibly matching TRBD1 (6 bases). V was clipped by 4 bases and J by 11 bases, with 14 bases between them. Germline CDR1 reads MNHNY; CDR2 reads SVGAGI (reference sequence). CDR3 size: 13 residues. The DNA for the CDR3 is TGTGCCAGCAGTTCAGGGGCCCCGTTAGAGCTGTTTTTT. Its protein product is CASSSGAPLELFF.

This clonotype has ten or more counts. The J gene is TRBJ1-5, the V gene TRBV20-1; 8 bases fit TRBD1. The CDR3 loop spans 13 amino acids. V gave up 3 bases and J gave up 7 bases; unmatched junction bases: 5. Germline V gene sequence: CDR1 DFQATT, CDR2 SNEGSKA (reference sequence). The CDR3 spells CSASDRGSQPQHF. CDR3 in DNA: TGCAGTGCTAGTGACAGGGGATCCCAGCCCCAGCATTTT.

This clonotype was seen only a few times. This chain uses TRBV28 with TRBJ2-1, with 8 bases matching TRBD1. The V segment lost 5 bases and the J segment 6 bases; nucleotides outside the gene matches: 6. This CDR3 region has 14 residues. The germline CDR1 and CDR2 sequences are MDHEN and SYDVKM. In nucleotides, the CDR3 is TGTGCCAGCAGTACGATACAGGGGGGCAATGAGCAGTTCTTC. It yields the protein CASSTIQGGNEQFF. Filled out from reference TRBV28 and TRBJ2-1, the complete variable domain reads DVKVTQSSRYLVKRTGEKVFLECVQDMDHENMFWYRQDPGLGLRLIYFSYDVKMKEKGDIPEGYSVSREKKERFSLILESASTNQTSMYLCASSTIQGGNEQFFGPGTRLTVL.

This sequence joins TRBV2 and TRBJ2-5; 9 bases line up with TRBD2. The DNA end is more similar to TRBJ2-3, so the J call may be wrong. Germline V lookup: CDR1 SNHLY, CDR2 FYNNEI. This CDR3 has 14 amino acids. CDR3 sequence reads: CASSSSTSGYTQYF. The CDR3 DNA is TGTGCCAGCAGCTCCTCGACTAGCGGATATACGCAGTATTTT.

The V and J genes are TRBV11-1 and TRBJ2-7, with 10 bases that match TRBD2. Trimming cost V 3 bases and J 3 bases; bases outside gene matches: 5. This CDR3 is 15 amino acids long. Per the germline V gene, CDR1 is SGHAT and CDR2 is FQDESV (reference sequence). The CDR3 loop reads CASSLGTSAYYEQYF. CDR3 DNA sequence: TGTGCCAGCAGCTTGGGGACTAGCGCCTACTACGAGCAGTACTTC.